A selection of T cell receptor beta chains follows, all from one sample in a study of memory CD4+ T cells and cytomegalovirus serostatus. Using immunoSEQ multiplex PCR, the repertoire was profiled, and TCRdb retains in-frame clones only, with some absent. The sample holds under 55,000 clones; over 70% are singletons and the top ten take just under 2%. Input material: memory CD4+ T cells from blood. The receptors come from an adult in good health and CMV-seropositive. CDR3s include the opening cysteine and the closing phenylalanine or tryptophan. The D gene is left open where the match is weak. Size tells how often a clone was seen (once, few, many) or the class of an expanded clone, and some rows leave it out.

DNA: TGTGCCAGCAGCCCAAAGGGAGGGGCGACCAAGGAGACCCAGTACTTC
CDR3: CASSPKGGATKETQYF
J: TRBJ2-5
size: few
V: TRBV7-8
D: TRBD2

DNA: TGTGCCAGCAGTTCGAGGGACAGCGATTCACCCCTCCACTTT
CDR3: CASSSRDSDSPLHF
J: TRBJ1-6
size: .
V: TRBV6-1
D: TRBD1

DNA: TGTGCCAGCAGCCCACCAGAGAGGGGGACTTACGAGCAGTACTTC
CDR3: CASSPPERGTYEQYF
J: TRBJ2-7
size: .
V: TRBV11-2
D: .

DNA: TGTGCCAGCAGCTCGGGTCCTGTCGGTGAGCAGTTCTTC
CDR3: CASSSGPVGEQFF
J: TRBJ2-1
size: .
V: TRBV7-2
D: .

DNA: TGTGCCAGCTCACCAAGAGAGTCTGCGGCACCCCTCCACTTT
CDR3: CASSPRESAAPLHF
J: TRBJ1-6
size: .
V: TRBV18
D: .

DNA: TGTGCCAGCAGTTGGACAGGGTCCCCCACCTACGAGCAGTACTTC
CDR3: CASSWTGSPTYEQYF
J: TRBJ2-7
size: .
V: TRBV28
D: TRBD1

DNA: TGTGCCAGCAGGGACAGGGGGCTCGACGAGCAGTACTTC
CDR3: CASRDRGLDEQYF
J: TRBJ2-7
size: .
V: TRBV6-6
D: TRBD1

DNA: TGTGCCAGCTCTTCGCCATATCAGCCCCAGCATTTT
CDR3: CASSSPYQPQHF
J: TRBJ1-5
size: .
V: TRBV27
D: .

DNA: TGTGCCAAGCTTAGGAGCACAGAGGAGTATGGCTACACCTTC
CDR3: CAKLRSTEEYGYTF
J: TRBJ1-2
size: .
V: TRBV6-5
D: .

DNA: TGTGCCAGCAGCTTGGCCGGGACAGGGTCTGAAAAACTGTTTTTT
CDR3: CASSLAGTGSEKLFF
J: TRBJ1-4
size: .
V: TRBV5-6
D: TRBD1

DNA: TGTGCCAGCAGTGAACCTCGGCAGGGGAACTATGGCTACACCTTC
CDR3: CASSEPRQGNYGYTF
J: TRBJ1-2
size: .
V: TRBV6-1
D: .

DNA: TGTGCCAGTCCCTCTCCGGACAGGGCGAACACCGGGGAGCTGTTTTTT
CDR3: CASPSPDRANTGELFF
J: TRBJ2-2
size: .
V: TRBV19
D: TRBD1

DNA: TGTGCCATAGGACTAGCGGGAGTTTCTACAGATACGCAGTATTTT
CDR3: CAIGLAGVSTDTQYF
J: TRBJ2-3
size: .
V: TRBV5-4
D: TRBD2

DNA: TGTGCCAGTATTCTCGCCGGGGGGCTGAGCAATCAGCCCCAGCATTTT
CDR3: CASILAGGLSNQPQHF
J: TRBJ1-5
size: .
V: TRBV19
D: .

DNA: TGTGCCAGCAGTGAAGCGGGTACCAACATGGGCGGTTTCTTT
CDR3: CASSEAGTNMGGFF
J: TRBJ1-1
size: .
V: TRBV6-1
D: .

DNA: TGTGCTAGTGTTCTCATTCCCGGGACACCTACCTGGTTTGGAAACACCATATATTTT
CDR3: CASVLIPGTPTWFGNTIYF
J: TRBJ1-3
size: .
V: TRBV12-5
D: .

DNA: TGCGCCAGCAGCCAAGAACCCCGTCACCGGGGACTCTCTATCGGTTACGAGCAGTACTTC
CDR3: CASSQEPRHRGLSIGYEQYF
J: TRBJ2-7
size: .
V: TRBV4-3
D: .

DNA: TGTGCCAGCAGACCAAGTAGGGGGCGAGAAGATACGCAGTATTTT
CDR3: CASRPSRGREDTQYF
J: TRBJ2-3
size: .
V: TRBV28
D: TRBD1

DNA: TGTGCCAGCAGGGACACGTCGATAGGCACTGAAGCTTTCTTT
CDR3: CASRDTSIGTEAFF
J: TRBJ1-1
size: few
V: TRBV6-4
D: .

DNA: TGTGCCAGCAAGGAGGGAAACTCACCCCTCCACTTT
CDR3: CASKEGNSPLHF
J: TRBJ1-6
size: few
V: TRBV6-5
D: .

DNA: TGTGCCAGCAGTAGATCACAGGTGCCGAACACTGAAGCTTTCTTT
CDR3: CASSRSQVPNTEAFF
J: TRBJ1-1
size: .
V: TRBV6-6
D: .

DNA: TGTGCCAGCAGGGACGGGACAGGGGGCAATCAGCCCCAGCATTTT
CDR3: CASRDGTGGNQPQHF
J: TRBJ1-5
size: .
V: TRBV2
D: TRBD1

DNA: TGTGCCAGCAGCAAACTAGCGGGGGGGCATCATGAGCAGTTCTTC
CDR3: CASSKLAGGHHEQFF
J: TRBJ2-1
size: .
V: TRBV14
D: TRBD2

DNA: TGTGCCAGCAGCCCTGGGGGACTAGCGGGCTTTTACGAGCAGTACTTC
CDR3: CASSPGGLAGFYEQYF
J: TRBJ2-7
size: .
V: TRBV7-2
D: TRBD2

DNA: TGCGCCAGCAGCCAATGGAGCTCCTACAATGAGCAGTTCTTC
CDR3: CASSQWSSYNEQFF
J: TRBJ2-1
size: few
V: TRBV4-3
D: .

DNA: TGTGCCAGCAGCGCGGGACAGGCCTATCAGCCCCAGCATTTT
CDR3: CASSAGQAYQPQHF
J: TRBJ1-5
size: .
V: TRBV2
D: TRBD1

DNA: TGTGCCAGCAGTTCCTGGACAGGGGTTGGGGAGACCCAGTACTTC
CDR3: CASSSWTGVGETQYF
J: TRBJ2-5
size: .
V: TRBV28
D: TRBD1

DNA: TGTGCCAGCAGCTTGCTAGCGGGGGGGCCGACAGATACGCAGTATTTT
CDR3: CASSLLAGGPTDTQYF
J: TRBJ2-3
size: .
V: TRBV5-4
D: TRBD2

DNA: TGTGCCAGCAGCTTAGTCCAGCGAGAGACCCAGTACTTC
CDR3: CASSLVQRETQYF
J: TRBJ2-5
size: .
V: TRBV7-9
D: .

DNA: TGTGCCAGCAGTGAGTCCGGTAGGGGGAGCAATCAGCCCCAGCATTTT
CDR3: CASSESGRGSNQPQHF
J: TRBJ1-5
size: .
V: TRBV25-1
D: .

DNA: TGTGCCAGCAGGAAGGACAGTGCTCCCTATGGCTACACCTTC
CDR3: CASRKDSAPYGYTF
J: TRBJ1-2
size: .
V: TRBV6-1
D: .

DNA: TGTGCCAGCAGCTCGGGACTAGCGGGAGTGGCGAACACCGGGGAGCTGTTTTTT
CDR3: CASSSGLAGVANTGELFF
J: TRBJ2-2
size: .
V: TRBV7-3
D: TRBD2

DNA: TGCGCCAGCAGCTTCCGGGACAGGGGAACAGATACGCAGTATTTT
CDR3: CASSFRDRGTDTQYF
J: TRBJ2-3
size: .
V: TRBV5-1
D: TRBD1

DNA: TGTGCCAGCAGCCCAAGACAGAATCAGCCCCAGCATTTT
CDR3: CASSPRQNQPQHF
J: TRBJ1-5
size: .
V: TRBV7-2
D: .

DNA: TGTGCCAGCAGCTTGGAATTCTCATCTTACCAGTATTTT
CDR3: CASSLEFSSYQYF
J: TRBJ2-3
size: once
V: TRBV5-5
D: .

DNA: TGTGCCAGCAGCCTAAGACTAGCGGGAACTAGCACAGATACGCAGTATTTT
CDR3: CASSLRLAGTSTDTQYF
J: TRBJ2-3
size: .
V: TRBV11-2
D: TRBD2

DNA: TGTGCCAGCTCACCCCGACAGGGCGGCGAGCAGTACTTC
CDR3: CASSPRQGGEQYF
J: TRBJ2-7
size: .
V: TRBV18
D: TRBD1

DNA: TGTGCCAGCAGTTTACTAGGGTCGAGCTCCTACGAGCAGTACTTC
CDR3: CASSLLGSSSYEQYF
J: TRBJ2-7
size: .
V: TRBV28
D: .

DNA: TGTGCCAGCAGCTTAGAAGGGAACACTGAAGCTTTCTTT
CDR3: CASSLEGNTEAFF
J: TRBJ1-1
size: .
V: TRBV7-2
D: .